This T cell receptor (beta chain) was recovered during a study of cytomegalovirus exposure and HLA in healthy donors. Looking at the study overall: Among the roughly 400 genotyped donors, approximately 81% were placed in the Caucasian-associated ancestry cluster. Study findings and constraints: When the data were analyzed later, several of the most significant clusters appeared to be linked to common viral pathogens.

The PCR made use of 60 Vbeta and 13 Jbeta primers. Here immunoSEQ multiplex PCR was the method, and the copy in TCRdb shows in-frame clones only, minus some. The sample consists of over 200,000 clones, 70% to 85% of them appearing once. Regarding this clone: Its target is unknown.

The sequence derives from a woman aged 35 to 49 in good health and CMV-seronegative. Sequenced material: PBMCs.

CDR3 bases: TGTGCCAGCTCACGACAGGGGACGGATGGCTACACCTTC. It is translated as CASSRQGTDGYTF. V gene TRBV18 combines with J gene TRBJ1-2, with 8 bases identical to TRBD1. This CDR3 comprises 13 residues. Germline loops: CDR1 KGHSH, CDR2 LQKENI. The J segment lost 6 bases and the V segment lost 4 bases, leaving 4 bases of the junction unmatched.